The 29 T cell receptor beta chains in this list originate from one sample, sequenced in a study of OX40 agonist ivuxolimab in advanced cancers. Sequencing was performed with immunoSEQ multiplex PCR; in TCRdb, only in-frame clones are kept and a portion is missing. The table records around 90,000 clones, 90% to 95% of them present only once. The sample in question was CD4+ or CD8+ T cells sorted from blood, obtained in a trial of the OX40 agonist ivuxolimab. These TCRs come from an adult with an advanced solid tumor such as melanoma, head and neck, liver or kidney cancer.

This chain links TRBV5-5 with TRBJ2-1, with TRBD2 matching over 8 bases. This CDR3 region has 15 residues. Germline V gene sequence: CDR1 SGHKS, CDR2 YYEKEE (reference sequence). The V gene end was trimmed by 2 bases and the J gene end by 0 bases; junction bases not matched to a gene: 1. The chain's CDR3 is CASSFGTSSYNEQFF. DNA for the CDR3: TGTGCCAGCAGCTTCGGGACTAGCTCCTACAATGAGCAGTTCTTC.

This clone is a singleton in its sample. J is TRBJ2-2 and V is TRBV9; D is unresolved. The germline gives CDR1 SGDLS, CDR2 YYNGEE. Trimming took off 1 base at V and 1 base at J, with 5 bases between the two ends. The CDR3 has 14 residues. The CDR3 DNA follows: TGTGCCAGCAGCGTAAAATTGAACACCGGGGAGCTGTTTTTT. Its protein is CASSVKLNTGELFF.

This sequence joins TRBV5-1 and TRBJ2-5, with TRBD1 matching over 7 bases. CDR1 is SGHRS and CDR2 is YFSETQ in the germline V gene. CDR3 size: 15 residues. V was pared by 7 bases and J by 5 bases, with 14 bases of the junction left unmatched. This chain's CDR3 is CASQGGAKRRETQYF. The CDR3 nucleotides are TGCGCCAGCCAAGGGGGCGCGAAGAGGCGCGAGACCCAGTACTTC.

The sample holds one count of this clone. The rearrangement links TRBV5-1 to TRBJ2-2; D unresolved. Germline lookup yields CDR1 SGHRS and CDR2 YFSETQ. CDR3 length: 16 amino acids. V dropped 4 bases and J dropped 0 bases, with 13 bases sitting between them. DNA of the CDR3: TGCGCCAGCAGCCCAAGGTTGGGGACGAACACCGGGGAGCTGTTTTTT. It yields the protein CASSPRLGTNTGELFF.

This chain connects TRBV11-3 to TRBJ2-7; D is unclear. The ends were cut back, 3 bases at V and 3 bases at J, with 15 bases in the middle. This CDR3 comprises 15 residues. Germline V gene sequence: CDR1 SGHNT, CDR2 YENEEA. CDR3 region: CASSFVLSRNYEQYF. The CDR3 region has the DNA TGTGCCAGCAGCTTTGTTTTAAGCCGGAACTACGAGCAGTACTTC.

The chain is built from TRBV21-1 and TRBJ1-3; the D call in the table, TRBD1, was not verified against the DNA. TRBV21-1 is marked as a pseudogene. CDR3 size: 16 residues. CDR3 loop: CASSTSGTGAGNTIYF. The CDR3 region has the DNA TGTGCCAGCAGCACCTCCGGGACAGGCGCTGGAAACACCATATATTTT.

The rearrangement links TRBV11-3 to TRBJ1-2, with 12 bases aligning to TRBD1. Trimming took 1 base from V and 4 from J; bases not matched to a gene: 4. Germline CDR1 and CDR2: SGHNT and YENEEA. This CDR3 spans 16 amino acids. The CDR3 loop is CASSLGGQGARYGYTF. As DNA, the CDR3 is TGTGCCAGCAGCTTAGGGGGACAGGGGGCCCGCTATGGCTACACCTTC.

This rearrangement joins TRBV7-9 to TRBJ2-2; TRBD2 agrees at 8 bases. The CDR3 has 15 residues. Germline V gives CDR1 SEHNR, CDR2 FQNEAQ (reference sequence). With V trimmed by 5 bases and J by 1 base, 3 bases remained unmatched. The CDR3, as DNA: TGTGCCAGCAGCACCAGCGGGAGGAACACCGGGGAGCTGTTTTTT. Its translation is CASSTSGRNTGELFF.

The chain uses TRBV30 and TRBJ2-7; tentatively, D is TRBD1 (6 bases). Deletions cut 3 bases from V and 4 bases from J, with 13 bases between. This CDR3 is 13 amino acids long. CDR1 and CDR2 from the germline V gene are GTSNPN and SVGIG (reference sequence). The CDR3 region is CAWSLGQRYEQYF. The DNA for the CDR3 is TGTGCCTGGAGCCTCGGACAGAGATACGAGCAGTACTTC.

The V gene is TRBV5-6, the J gene TRBJ2-1; D is possibly TRBD1 or TRBD2 (5 bases each). CDR1 is SGHDT and CDR2 is YYEEEE in the germline V gene. The CDR3 has 13 amino acids. Between the trimmed V and J ends, which lost 4 bases and 8 bases, there was a span of 13 bases. CDR3 sequence (DNA): TGTGCCAGCAGCCACACACGGGGCGATGAGCAGTTCTTC. Encoded protein: CASSHTRGDEQFF. The variable domain in full, completed from reference TRBV5-6 and TRBJ2-1, reads DAGVTQSPTHLIKTRGQQVTLRCSPKSGHDTVSWYQQALGQGPQFIFQYYEEEERQRGNFPDRFSGHQFPNYSSELNVNALLLGDSALYLCASSHTRGDEQFFGPGTRLTVL.

V gene TRBV30 combines with J gene TRBJ2-7; 12 bases are shared with TRBD2. Germline CDR1 and CDR2: GTSNPN and SVGIG (reference sequence). The CDR3 sequence is 15 residues long. Trimming cost V 6 bases and J 7 bases; bases outside gene matches: 13. The CDR3 DNA reads TGTGCCTGTTCCACCCTAGCGGGAGGGCCGGGGGAGCAGTACTTC. Residues: CACSTLAGGPGEQYF.

The chain uses TRBV18 and TRBJ2-1; the D gene is possibly TRBD2 (6 bases). CDR3 length: 16 residues. The germline V gene encodes CDR1 KGHSH and CDR2 LQKENI. The germline V and J ends were trimmed by 6 bases and 5 bases, with 20 bases remaining between them. CDR3 loop: CASSPLLAGINNEQFF. CDR3 DNA: TGTGCCAGCTCTCCCCTGTTGGCGGGAATCAACAATGAGCAGTTCTTC. The full variable domain, with the rest looked up from reference TRBV18 and TRBJ2-1, is NAGVMQNPRHLVRRRGQEARLRCSPMKGHSHVYWYRQLPEEGLKFMVYLQKENIIDESGMPKERFSAEFPKEGPSILRIQQVVRGDSAAYFCASSPLLAGINNEQFFGPGTRLTVL.

This chain joins TRBV19 and TRBJ2-3, with 13 positions matching TRBD2. The CDR3 runs 14 residues. CDR1 is LNHDA and CDR2 is SQIVND in the germline V gene (reference sequence). V shed 6 bases, J shed 6 bases, and the junction held 3 bases outside the gene matches. The CDR3 DNA sequence: TGTGCCAGTAGCCAGGGACTAGCGGGGGATACGCAGTATTTT. It encodes CASSQGLAGDTQYF.

The chain is built from TRBV4-1 and TRBJ2-7, with 10 bases matching TRBD2. This CDR3 comprises 17 residues. Per germline, CDR1 MGHRA and CDR2 YSYEKL. J lost 5 bases, V lost 3 bases, and 13 bases had no gene match. The CDR3 region is CASSHSRASGSKNEQYF. The CDR3 DNA follows: TGCGCCAGCAGCCACTCCCGGGCTAGCGGGAGTAAGAACGAGCAGTACTTC.

J is TRBJ1-1 and V is TRBV5-1, with D tentatively TRBD1 (6 bases). Germline V gives CDR1 SGHRS, CDR2 YFSETQ. This CDR3 has 15 amino acids. Trimming stripped 0 bases from V and 1 base from J, with 10 bases between. DNA of the CDR3: TGCGCCAGCAGCTTGGGCGGACAGCGGAACACTGAAGCTTTCTTT. Its translation is CASSLGGQRNTEAFF.

This clone was detected once. The V gene is TRBV2, the J gene TRBJ1-1; D ambiguous. Between the trimmed V and J ends, which lost 6 bases and 9 bases, there was a span of 17 bases. CDR1 and CDR2 from the germline V gene are SNHLY and FYNNEI. CDR3 length: 13 residues. This chain's CDR3 is CASRIDPSVQAFF. The CDR3 DNA is TGTGCCAGCAGGATCGACCCCTCGGTTCAAGCTTTCTTT. Looking up the rest from reference TRBV2 and TRBJ1-1 gives the full variable domain: EPEVTQTPSHQVTQMGQEVILRCVPISNHLYFYWYRQILGQKVEFLVSFYNNEISEKSEIFDDQFSVERPDGSNFTLKIRSTKLEDSAMYFCASRIDPSVQAFFGQGTRLTVV.

A remark on this clone: Germline and junction disagree at one end, which may indicate a read error. V usage is TRBV30 and J usage is TRBJ2-5, with 9 bases fitting TRBD1. The CDR3 consists of 12 residues. CDR1 GTSNPN and CDR2 SVGIG come from the germline V gene (reference sequence). This CDR3 is CAWSLTGGGLNF. DNA for the CDR3: TGTGCCTGGAGTCTAACAGGGGGCGGCTTAAACTTC.

This chain joins TRBV19 and TRBJ2-1, with D maybe TRBD1 (6 bases). The CDR3 sequence is 13 residues long. V gave up 2 bases and J gave up 8 bases, with 10 bases separating them. CDR1 and CDR2 from the germline V gene are LNHDA and SQIVND (reference sequence). The CDR3 bases are TGTGCCAGTAGTATAAGGCCAGGGGATGAGCAGTTCTTC. It is translated as CASSIRPGDEQFF. The full variable domain, with the rest looked up from reference TRBV19 and TRBJ2-1, is DGGITQSPKYLFRKEGQNVTLSCEQNLNHDAMYWYRQDPGQGLRLIYYSQIVNDFQKGDIAEGYSVSREKKESFPLTVTSAQKNPTAFYLCASSIRPGDEQFFGPGTRLTVL.

The CDR3 region has the DNA TGTGCCAGCAGAGGACAGGGGGGAACTGAAGCTTTCTTT. Translation gives CASRGQGGTEAFF. V and J are TRBV6-5 and TRBJ1-1, with TRBD1 identical over 10 bases. Germline CDR1 is MNHEY and CDR2 is SVGAGI. The V gene end was trimmed by 6 bases and the J gene end by 5 bases; junction bases not matched to a gene: 3. The CDR3 consists of 13 residues.

This CDR3 reads CASIRGNEAFF. The DNA for the CDR3 is TGTGCCAGCATCCGGGGGAATGAAGCTTTCTTT. The chain employs TRBV6-1 and TRBJ1-1; D may be TRBD1 (5 bases). CDR3 length: 11 residues. V lost 7 bases and J 7 bases, leaving 10 bases between the germline ends. Germline loops: CDR1 MNHNS, CDR2 SASEGT.

The gene calls are TRBV28 and TRBJ1-4; D is perhaps TRBD1 (6 bases). Trimming shortened V by 8 bases and J by 8 bases, and 9 bases separated the two germline ends. This CDR3 is built from 11 residues. Germline CDR1 and CDR2: MDHEN and SYDVKM. The CDR3 region is CASRQGEKLFF. Written as DNA, the CDR3 is TGTGCCAGCCGTCAGGGGGAAAAACTGTTTTTT.

V usage is TRBV30 and J usage is TRBJ2-7; D is uncertain. This CDR3 contains 13 residues. V was shortened by 2 bases and J by 3 bases, with 11 bases between the two germline ends. Germline CDR1 and CDR2: GTSNPN and SVGIG (reference sequence). This chain's CDR3 is CAWSKGPVYEQYF. Here the CDR3 DNA reads TGTGCCTGGAGTAAGGGTCCGGTCTACGAGCAGTACTTC.

V gene TRBV28 combines with J gene TRBJ1-2, with D unclear. Germline assignment: CDR1 MDHEN and CDR2 SYDVKM. This CDR3 is built from 12 residues. V dropped 6 bases and J dropped 7 bases, with 12 bases sitting between them. The CDR3 DNA sequence: TGTGCCAGCAGCCCCCTATCCGGTGGCTACACCTTC. It is translated as CASSPLSGGYTF.

The CDR3 is CASSWTSGSSYEQYF. CDR3 nucleotides: TGCGCCAGCAGCTGGACTAGCGGGAGCTCCTACGAGCAGTACTTC. The chain has TRBV5-1 and TRBJ2-7, with 13 bases lining up with TRBD2. J was trimmed by 0 bases and V by 3 bases; bases with no gene match: 0. This CDR3 is built from 15 residues. Germline V gene lookup returns CDR1 SGHRS and CDR2 YFSETQ.

The chain is built from TRBV18 and TRBJ2-3; a possible D gene is TRBD2 (6 bases). This CDR3 has 16 residues. Trimming removed 3 bases from V and 0 bases from J, with 13 bases in between. Germline V gene data show CDR1 as KGHSH and CDR2 as LQKENI. The CDR3, as DNA: TGTGCCAGCTCACCCCCGCGGGGTTCTAGCACAGATACGCAGTATTTT. Translated, it gives CASSPPRGSSTDTQYF.

The rearrangement uses TRBV29-1 and TRBJ1-2, with a tentative D call TRBD1 (5 bases). The CDR3 loop spans 11 amino acids. Between the trimmed V and J ends, which lost 4 bases and 5 bases, there was a span of 8 bases. The germline gives CDR1 SQVTM, CDR2 ANQGSEA. Written as DNA, the CDR3 is TGCAGCGTTGCCTCAGGGTATGGCTACACCTTC. Translated: CSVASGYGYTF.

This clone occurred once. The chain has TRBV7-2 and TRBJ1-2; the D gene is possibly TRBD1 (6 bases). Trimming left V 3 bases short and J 1 base short, with 12 bases between. Germline CDR1 is SGHTA and CDR2 is FQGNSA. This CDR3 has 15 residues. The CDR3 DNA is TGTGCCAGCAGCTTTCCGGGACACAATAACTATGGCTACACCTTC. As protein: CASSFPGHNNYGYTF.

V usage is TRBV6-6 and J usage is TRBJ1-1, with 7 bases lining up with TRBD1. Germline-derived CDR1 and CDR2 are MNHNY and SVGAGI (reference sequence). This CDR3 has 14 amino acids. V was pared by 6 bases and J by 6 bases, with 10 bases of the junction left unmatched. For the CDR3, the DNA is TGTGCCAGCAGCCCCAGGGGGGTAGGGGCTGAAGCTTTCTTT. Translating gives CASSPRGVGAEAFF.

This rearrangement joins TRBV28 to TRBJ2-1; 9 positions match TRBD2. The CDR3 contains 15 residues. The V gene end was trimmed by 4 bases and the J gene end by 7 bases; junction bases not matched to a gene: 8. Germline-derived CDR1 and CDR2 are MDHEN and SYDVKM. CDR3 in amino acids: CASSSAGGLQNEQFF. The CDR3 bases are TGTGCCAGCAGTTCGGCGGGAGGGCTACAGAATGAGCAGTTCTTC.